Described below is a single TCR beta chain sequence and its context. TCRdb's copy holds only in-frame clones and misses some; the assay was immunoSEQ multiplex PCR. Here the sample spans tens of thousands of clones, about 92% being singletons. Between the trimmed V and J ends, which lost 3 bases and 3 bases, there was a span of 6 bases. This CDR3 is 12 amino acids long. CDR1 SGHVS and CDR2 FNYEAQ come from the germline V gene. These data come from a study of T cell changes during pregnancy in multiple sclerosis. This chain uses TRBV7-6 with TRBJ2-7, with TRBD1 as a possible D gene (5 bases). The specimen was peripheral blood, collected in the second trimester of pregnancy. This clonotype was obtained from a female donor with multiple sclerosis, enrolled in a pregnancy study. The CDR3 sequence is CASSLDNYEQYF. For the CDR3, the DNA is TGTGCCAGCAGCTTGGACAACTACGAGCAGTACTTC.